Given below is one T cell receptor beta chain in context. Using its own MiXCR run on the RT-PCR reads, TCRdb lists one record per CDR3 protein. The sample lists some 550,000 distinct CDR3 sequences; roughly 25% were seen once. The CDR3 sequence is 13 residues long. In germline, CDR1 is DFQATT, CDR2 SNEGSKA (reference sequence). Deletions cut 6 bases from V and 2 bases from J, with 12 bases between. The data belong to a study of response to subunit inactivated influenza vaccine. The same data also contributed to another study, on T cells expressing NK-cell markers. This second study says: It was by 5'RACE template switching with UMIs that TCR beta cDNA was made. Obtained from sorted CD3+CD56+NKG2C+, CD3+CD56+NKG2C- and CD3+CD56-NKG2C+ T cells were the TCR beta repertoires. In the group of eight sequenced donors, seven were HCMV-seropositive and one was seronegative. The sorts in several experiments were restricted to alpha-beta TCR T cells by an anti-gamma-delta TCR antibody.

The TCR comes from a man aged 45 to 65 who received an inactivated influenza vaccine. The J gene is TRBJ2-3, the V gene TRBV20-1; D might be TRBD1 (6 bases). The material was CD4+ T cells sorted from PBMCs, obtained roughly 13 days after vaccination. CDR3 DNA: TGCAGTGCGGAAACAGGGTTCACAGATACGCAGTATTTT. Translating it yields CSAETGFTDTQYF.